The clone carrying this TCR beta chain has only one observation. The data belong to a study of blood T cell repertoires in COVID-19. This CDR3 region has 17 residues. Losses at the gene ends were 4 bases for V and 8 bases for J; bases not matched to a gene: 16. Germline loops: CDR1 SGHNT, CDR2 YYREEE (reference sequence). Per the authors' pipeline: How many nucleated cells were present was estimated from reference gene primer amplification. Generated by immunoSEQ multiplex PCR, the TCRdb table keeps only in-frame clones and is missing some. V, J and clone size are taken as reported in that table, and D and trimming were inferred from the DNA itself. This table has over 90,000 clones, approximately 86% appearing once.

The TCR sequence derives from a man between 45 and 60 years old with active or convalescent COVID-19. The specimen was peripheral blood. V usage is TRBV5-4 and J usage is TRBJ1-4; 8 bases match TRBD1. The CDR3 DNA sequence: TGTGCCAGCAGCACCTTGGACAGGGTAGAGGGTCGGGAAAAACTGTTTTTT. Translating gives CASSTLDRVEGREKLFF.